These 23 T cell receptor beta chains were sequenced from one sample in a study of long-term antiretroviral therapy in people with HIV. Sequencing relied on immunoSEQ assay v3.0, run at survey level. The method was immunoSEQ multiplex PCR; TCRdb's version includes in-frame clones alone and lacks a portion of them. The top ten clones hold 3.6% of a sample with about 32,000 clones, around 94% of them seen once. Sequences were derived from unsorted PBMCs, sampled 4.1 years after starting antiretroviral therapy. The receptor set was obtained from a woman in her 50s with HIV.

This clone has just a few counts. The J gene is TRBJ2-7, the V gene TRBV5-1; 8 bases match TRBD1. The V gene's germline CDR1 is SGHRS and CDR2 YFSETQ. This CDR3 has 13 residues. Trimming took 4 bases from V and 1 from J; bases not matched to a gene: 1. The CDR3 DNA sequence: TGCGCCAGCAGCACAGGGGGTTCCTACGAGCAGTACTTC. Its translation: CASSTGGSYEQYF.

CDR3 protein: CASSPRGSGGDEQFF. Here the CDR3 DNA reads TGTGCCAGCAGCCCGAGAGGTAGCGGGGGGGATGAGCAGTTCTTC. The chain has TRBV7-3 and TRBJ2-1; TRBD2 agrees at 11 bases. Germline-derived CDR1 and CDR2 are SGHTA and FQGTGA. CDR3 length equals 15 residues. Trimming at V came to 5 bases and at J to 8 bases, leaving 8 bases not matched to a gene. Variable domain in full (rest from reference TRBV7-3 and TRBJ2-1): GAGVSQTPSNKVTEKGKYVELRCDPISGHTALYWYRQSLGQGPEFLIYFQGTGAADDSGLPNDRFFAVRPEGSVSTLKIQRTERGDSAVYLCASSPRGSGGDEQFFGPGTRLTVL.

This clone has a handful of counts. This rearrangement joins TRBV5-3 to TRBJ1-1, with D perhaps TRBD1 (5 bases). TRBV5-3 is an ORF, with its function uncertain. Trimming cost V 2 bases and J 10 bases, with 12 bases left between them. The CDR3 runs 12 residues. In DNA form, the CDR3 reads TGTGCCAGAAGCTTTTTGGGGCCTAGAGCTTTCTTT. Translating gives CARSFLGPRAFF.

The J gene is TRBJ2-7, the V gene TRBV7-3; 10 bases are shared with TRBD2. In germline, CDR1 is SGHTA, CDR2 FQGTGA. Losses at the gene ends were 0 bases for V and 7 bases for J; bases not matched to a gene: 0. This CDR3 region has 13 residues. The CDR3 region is CASSLTGLAEQYF. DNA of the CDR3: TGTGCCAGCAGCTTAACGGGACTAGCGGAGCAGTACTTC.

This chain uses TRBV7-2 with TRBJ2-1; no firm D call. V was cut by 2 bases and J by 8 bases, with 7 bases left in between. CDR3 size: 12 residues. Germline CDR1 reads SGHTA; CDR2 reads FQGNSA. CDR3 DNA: TGTGCCAGCAGCTTATTTTACGATGAGCAGTTCTTC. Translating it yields CASSLFYDEQFF.

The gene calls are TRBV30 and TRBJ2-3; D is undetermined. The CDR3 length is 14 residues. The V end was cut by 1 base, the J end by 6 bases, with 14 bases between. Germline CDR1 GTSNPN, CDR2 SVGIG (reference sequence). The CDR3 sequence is CAWSGREHIDTQYF. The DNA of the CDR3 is TGTGCCTGGAGTGGCAGAGAGCACATCGATACGCAGTATTTT. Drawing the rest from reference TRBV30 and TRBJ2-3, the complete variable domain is SQTIHQWPATLVQPVGSPLSLECTVEGTSNPNLYWYRQAAGRGLQLLFYSVGIGQISSEVPQNLSASRPQDRQFILSSKKLLLSDSGFYLCAWSGREHIDTQYFGPGTRLTVL.

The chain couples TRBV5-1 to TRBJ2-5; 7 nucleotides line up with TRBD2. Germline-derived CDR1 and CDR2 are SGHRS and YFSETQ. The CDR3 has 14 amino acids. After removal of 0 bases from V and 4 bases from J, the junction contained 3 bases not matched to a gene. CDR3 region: CASSLATGGETQYF. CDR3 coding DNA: TGCGCCAGCAGCTTGGCAACGGGGGGAGAGACCCAGTACTTC.

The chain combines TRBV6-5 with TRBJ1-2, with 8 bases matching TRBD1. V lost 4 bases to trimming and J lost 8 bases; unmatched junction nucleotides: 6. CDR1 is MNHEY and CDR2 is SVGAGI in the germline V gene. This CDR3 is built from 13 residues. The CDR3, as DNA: TGTGCCAGCAGTTTCCAGGGGGCGCTCGGCTACACCTTC. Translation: CASSFQGALGYTF.

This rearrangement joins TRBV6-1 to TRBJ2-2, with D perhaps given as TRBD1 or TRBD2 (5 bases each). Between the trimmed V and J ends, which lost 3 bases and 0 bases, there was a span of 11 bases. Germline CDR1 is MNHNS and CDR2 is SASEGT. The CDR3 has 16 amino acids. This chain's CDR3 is CASSERGRPNTGELFF. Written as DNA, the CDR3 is TGTGCCAGCAGTGAGAGGGGACGTCCGAACACCGGGGAGCTGTTTTTT.

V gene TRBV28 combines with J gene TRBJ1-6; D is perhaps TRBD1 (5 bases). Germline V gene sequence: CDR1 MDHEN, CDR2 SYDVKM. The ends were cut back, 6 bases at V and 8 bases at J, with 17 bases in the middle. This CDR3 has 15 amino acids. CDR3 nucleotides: TGTGCCAGCAGCTCGCTCGGGGGTTCGGATTCACCCCTCCACTTT. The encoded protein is CASSSLGGSDSPLHF. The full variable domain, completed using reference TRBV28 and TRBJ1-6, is DVKVTQSSRYLVKRTGEKVFLECVQDMDHENMFWYRQDPGLGLRLIYFSYDVKMKEKGDIPEGYSVSREKKERFSLILESASTNQTSMYLCASSSLGGSDSPLHFGNGTRLTVT.

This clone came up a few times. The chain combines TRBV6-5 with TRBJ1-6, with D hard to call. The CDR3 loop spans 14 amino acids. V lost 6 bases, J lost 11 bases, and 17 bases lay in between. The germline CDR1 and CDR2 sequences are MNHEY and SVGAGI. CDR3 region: CASSRAGSTPPLHF. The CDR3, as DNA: TGTGCCAGCAGCCGGGCGGGTTCCACACCACCCCTCCACTTT.

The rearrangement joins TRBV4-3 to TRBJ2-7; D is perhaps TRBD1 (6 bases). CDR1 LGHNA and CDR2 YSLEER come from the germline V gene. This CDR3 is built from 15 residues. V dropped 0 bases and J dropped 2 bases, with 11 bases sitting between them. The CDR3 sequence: CASSQDRQGTYEQYF. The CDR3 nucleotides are TGCGCCAGCAGCCAAGACCGGCAGGGGACCTACGAGCAGTACTTC.

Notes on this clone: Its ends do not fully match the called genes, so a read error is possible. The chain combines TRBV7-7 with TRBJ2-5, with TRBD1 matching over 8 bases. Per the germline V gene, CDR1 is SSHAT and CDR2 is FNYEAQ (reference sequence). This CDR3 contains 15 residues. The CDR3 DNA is TGTGCTAGCAGCTCCGGGCAGGGGGCGGGAGAGACCCAGTACTTC. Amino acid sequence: CASSSGQGAGETQYF.

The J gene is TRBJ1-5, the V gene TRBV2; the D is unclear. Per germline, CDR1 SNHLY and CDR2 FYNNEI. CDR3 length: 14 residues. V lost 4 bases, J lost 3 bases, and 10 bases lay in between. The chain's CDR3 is CASSGSTSNQPQHF. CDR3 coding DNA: TGTGCCAGCAGTGGATCCACCTCCAATCAGCCCCAGCATTTT. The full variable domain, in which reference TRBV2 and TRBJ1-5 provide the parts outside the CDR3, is EPEVTQTPSHQVTQMGQEVILRCVPISNHLYFYWYRQILGQKVEFLVSFYNNEISEKSEIFDDQFSVERPDGSNFTLKIRSTKLEDSAMYFCASSGSTSNQPQHFGDGTRLSIL.

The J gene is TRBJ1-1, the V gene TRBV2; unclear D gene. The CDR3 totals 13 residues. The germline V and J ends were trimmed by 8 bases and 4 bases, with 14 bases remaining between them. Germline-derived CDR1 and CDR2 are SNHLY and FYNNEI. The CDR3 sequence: CASATGYSTEAFF. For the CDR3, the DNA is TGTGCCAGCGCTACGGGGTATAGCACTGAAGCTTTCTTT.

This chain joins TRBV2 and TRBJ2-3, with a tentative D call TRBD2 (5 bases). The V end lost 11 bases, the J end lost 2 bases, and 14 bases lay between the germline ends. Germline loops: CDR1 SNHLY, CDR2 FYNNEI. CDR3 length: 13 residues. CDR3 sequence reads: CARPSGFTDTQYF. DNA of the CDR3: TGTGCCCGCCCCTCGGGATTCACAGATACGCAGTATTTT.

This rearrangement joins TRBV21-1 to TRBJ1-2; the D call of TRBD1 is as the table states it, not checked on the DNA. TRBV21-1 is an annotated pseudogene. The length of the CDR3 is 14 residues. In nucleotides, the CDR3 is TGTGCCAGCAGCAGACCGGGACAGCAAACTCTTTCTTTCTTC. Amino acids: CASSRPGQQTLSFF.

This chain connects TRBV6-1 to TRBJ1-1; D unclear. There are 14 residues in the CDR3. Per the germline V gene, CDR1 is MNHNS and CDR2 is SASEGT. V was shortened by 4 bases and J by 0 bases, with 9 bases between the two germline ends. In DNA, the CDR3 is TGTGCCAGCAGTGTGATGGGCTTGAACACTGAAGCTTTCTTT. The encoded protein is CASSVMGLNTEAFF.

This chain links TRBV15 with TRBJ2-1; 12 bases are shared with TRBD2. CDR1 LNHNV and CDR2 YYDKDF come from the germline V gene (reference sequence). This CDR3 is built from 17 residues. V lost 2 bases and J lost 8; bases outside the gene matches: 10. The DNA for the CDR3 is TGTGCCACCAGCAGACATAACCTGGGACTAGCGGGCGATGAGCAGTTCTTC. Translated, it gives CATSRHNLGLAGDEQFF.

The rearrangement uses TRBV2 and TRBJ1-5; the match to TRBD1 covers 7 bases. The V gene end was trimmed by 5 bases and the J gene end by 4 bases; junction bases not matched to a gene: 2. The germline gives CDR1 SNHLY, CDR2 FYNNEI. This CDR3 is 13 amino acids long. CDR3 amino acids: CASSKTGNQPQHF. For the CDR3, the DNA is TGTGCCAGCAGTAAGACAGGGAATCAGCCCCAGCATTTT.

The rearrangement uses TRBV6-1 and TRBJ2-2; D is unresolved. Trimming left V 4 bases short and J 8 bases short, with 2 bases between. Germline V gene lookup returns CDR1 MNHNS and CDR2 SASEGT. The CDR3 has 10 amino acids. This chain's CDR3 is CASSVGELFF. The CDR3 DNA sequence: TGTGCCAGCAGTGTGGGGGAGCTGTTTTTT.

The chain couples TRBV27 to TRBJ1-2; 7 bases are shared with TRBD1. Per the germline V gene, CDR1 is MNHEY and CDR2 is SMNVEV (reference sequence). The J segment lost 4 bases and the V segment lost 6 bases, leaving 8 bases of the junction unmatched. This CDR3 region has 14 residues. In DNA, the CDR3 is TGTGCCAGCAGAAAAACAGGGGAGAGCTATGGCTACACCTTC. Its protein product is CASRKTGESYGYTF.

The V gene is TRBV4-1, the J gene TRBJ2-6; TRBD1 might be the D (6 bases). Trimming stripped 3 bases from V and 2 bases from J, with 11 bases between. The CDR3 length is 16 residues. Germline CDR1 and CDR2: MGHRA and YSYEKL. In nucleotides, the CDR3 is TGCGCCAGCAGCCACCTAAACAGGGCTGGGGCCAACGTCCTGACTTTC. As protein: CASSHLNRAGANVLTF.